This is a list of T cell receptor beta chains from one sample in a study of blood T cell repertoires in COVID-19. Profiling relied on immunoSEQ multiplex PCR, and the TCRdb table lists in-frame clones only, not all of them. The sample lists 200,000 or so clones, 70% to 90% seen once, with approximately 2.6% in the top ten. Sequencing was done on a sample of peripheral blood. The source of these receptors is a man between 25 and 39 years old with COVID-19, enrolled during active disease. Each CDR3 is given with its conserved first and last residue. D genes are given only for firm matches. Clone size is not always given. Where it is, it says once, few, many or a class for expanded clones.

d_call: TRBD1; v_call: TRBV29-1; clone_size: .; j_call: TRBJ2-3; cdr3_aa: CSVQGQPSTDTQYF; cdr3_nt: TGCAGCGTTCAGGGACAGCCAAGCACAGATACGCAGTATTTT
d_call: TRBD1; v_call: TRBV6-5; clone_size: .; j_call: TRBJ1-5; cdr3_aa: CASGRTGGNQPQHF; cdr3_nt: TGTGCCAGCGGTAGGACAGGTGGCAATCAGCCCCAGCATTTT
d_call: .; v_call: TRBV5-1; clone_size: few; j_call: TRBJ2-7; cdr3_aa: CASHRTSGGNEQYF; cdr3_nt: TGCGCCAGCCACCGTACATCGGGGGGCAACGAGCAGTACTTC
d_call: TRBD1; v_call: TRBV29-1; clone_size: .; j_call: TRBJ2-7; cdr3_aa: CSVSDRGVSYEQYF; cdr3_nt: TGCAGCGTTTCCGACAGGGGCGTATCCTACGAGCAGTACTTC
d_call: TRBD1; v_call: TRBV19; clone_size: .; j_call: TRBJ1-1; cdr3_aa: CASSIPGTVPVGEAFF; cdr3_nt: TGTGCCAGTAGTATCCCCGGGACAGTCCCCGTGGGTGAAGCTTTCTTT
d_call: .; v_call: TRBV9; clone_size: .; j_call: TRBJ1-1; cdr3_aa: CASSSLRSEAFF; cdr3_nt: TGTGCCAGCAGCTCGCTGCGAAGTGAAGCTTTCTTT
d_call: TRBD2; v_call: TRBV5-1; clone_size: .; j_call: TRBJ2-1; cdr3_aa: CASSEKPGGDEQFF; cdr3_nt: TGCGCCAGCAGCGAAAAACCGGGAGGGGATGAGCAGTTCTTC
d_call: .; v_call: TRBV5-6; clone_size: .; j_call: TRBJ1-3; cdr3_aa: CASFWAGGLSSGNTIYF; cdr3_nt: TGTGCCAGCTTCTGGGCAGGCGGGTTAAGCTCTGGAAACACCATATATTTT
d_call: .; v_call: TRBV2; clone_size: .; j_call: TRBJ2-7; cdr3_aa: CASMEGSSYEQYF; cdr3_nt: TGTGCCAGCATGGAGGGCAGCTCCTACGAGCAGTACTTC
d_call: .; v_call: TRBV3-1/TRBV3-2; clone_size: .; j_call: TRBJ1-1; cdr3_aa: CASSQAPGRGNTEAFF; cdr3_nt: TGTGCCAGCAGCCAAGCCCCTGGCAGGGGGAACACTGAAGCTTTCTTT
d_call: .; v_call: TRBV19; clone_size: .; j_call: TRBJ1-2; cdr3_aa: CASSAGQIFGYTF; cdr3_nt: TGTGCCAGTAGTGCAGGGCAGATTTTCGGCTACACCTTC
d_call: TRBD1; v_call: TRBV27; clone_size: .; j_call: TRBJ2-7; cdr3_aa: CASSASGTGAIYEQYF; cdr3_nt: TGTGCCAGCAGTGCCTCCGGGACAGGGGCCATCTACGAGCAGTACTTC
d_call: TRBD2; v_call: TRBV28; clone_size: .; j_call: TRBJ2-1; cdr3_aa: CASSLSSGGADTFYNEQFF; cdr3_nt: TGTGCCAGCAGTTTATCATCCGGGGGGGCCGACACTTTCTACAATGAGCAGTTCTTC
d_call: TRBD2; v_call: TRBV4-1; clone_size: .; j_call: TRBJ2-1; cdr3_aa: CASSQEGRGAYNEQFF; cdr3_nt: TGCGCCAGCAGCCAAGAGGGGAGGGGAGCCTACAATGAGCAGTTCTTC
d_call: .; v_call: TRBV7-2; clone_size: .; j_call: TRBJ2-2; cdr3_aa: CASSFPPGSLTGELFF; cdr3_nt: TGTGCCAGCAGCTTCCCTCCGGGGTCCCTCACCGGGGAGCTGTTTTTT
d_call: TRBD1; v_call: TRBV4-3; clone_size: .; j_call: TRBJ1-3; cdr3_aa: CASSQAGGTGNTIYF; cdr3_nt: TGCGCCAGCAGCCAAGCAGGGGGGACAGGAAACACCATATATTTT
d_call: TRBD1; v_call: TRBV30; clone_size: .; j_call: TRBJ1-1; cdr3_aa: CAWKGQVNTEAFF; cdr3_nt: TGTGCCTGGAAGGGACAGGTGAACACTGAAGCTTTCTTT
d_call: TRBD1; v_call: TRBV7-8; clone_size: .; j_call: TRBJ1-1; cdr3_aa: CASSPSPGTGNTEAFF; cdr3_nt: TGTGCCAGCAGCCCCAGTCCCGGGACAGGGAACACTGAAGCTTTCTTT
d_call: .; v_call: TRBV15; clone_size: .; j_call: TRBJ1-5; cdr3_aa: CATSPSMASNQPQHF; cdr3_nt: TGTGCCACCAGCCCATCCATGGCTAGCAATCAGCCCCAGCATTTT
d_call: .; v_call: TRBV4-3; clone_size: .; j_call: TRBJ1-5; cdr3_aa: CASSQDLSGLYSNQPQHF; cdr3_nt: TGCGCCAGCAGCCAAGATCTTTCCGGGTTGTATAGCAATCAGCCCCAGCATTTT
d_call: .; v_call: TRBV7-2; clone_size: .; j_call: TRBJ2-7; cdr3_aa: CASSLEAQTYEQYF; cdr3_nt: TGTGCCAGCAGCTTAGAAGCCCAAACCTACGAGCAGTACTTC
d_call: TRBD2; v_call: TRBV19; clone_size: once; j_call: TRBJ2-2; cdr3_aa: CASSMFSGRGIGELFF; cdr3_nt: TGTGCCAGTAGTATGTTTAGCGGGAGGGGAATCGGGGAGCTGTTTTTT
d_call: TRBD2; v_call: TRBV6-5; clone_size: .; j_call: TRBJ2-2; cdr3_aa: CASSSVWGEGTGELFF; cdr3_nt: TGTGCCAGCAGTTCCGTGTGGGGGGAGGGAACCGGGGAGCTGTTTTTT
d_call: TRBD1; v_call: TRBV11-3; clone_size: .; j_call: TRBJ1-1; cdr3_aa: CASSPEDRVGTEAFF; cdr3_nt: TGTGCCAGCAGCCCCGAGGACAGGGTGGGCACTGAAGCTTTCTTT
d_call: .; v_call: TRBV29-1; clone_size: .; j_call: TRBJ2-3; cdr3_aa: CSVRWTAEDTQYF; cdr3_nt: TGCAGCGTTCGATGGACAGCGGAGGATACGCAGTATTTT
d_call: .; v_call: TRBV23-1; clone_size: .; j_call: TRBJ1-5; cdr3_aa: CASSPQSGGANQPQHF; cdr3_nt: TGCGCCAGCAGTCCACAATCCGGCGGGGCAAATCAGCCCCAGCATTTT
d_call: .; v_call: TRBV6-5; clone_size: .; j_call: TRBJ2-7; cdr3_aa: CASSYGGSGEQYF; cdr3_nt: TGTGCCAGCAGTTACGGAGGATCAGGCGAGCAGTACTTC
d_call: .; v_call: TRBV4-1; clone_size: .; j_call: TRBJ2-7; cdr3_aa: CASSQEWADIWEQYF; cdr3_nt: TGCGCCAGCAGCCAAGAATGGGCGGACATTTGGGAGCAGTACTTC
d_call: TRBD2; v_call: TRBV19; clone_size: .; j_call: TRBJ2-5; cdr3_aa: CASSASWTSGETQYF; cdr3_nt: TGTGCCAGTAGTGCATCCTGGACTAGCGGAGAGACCCAGTACTTC
d_call: .; v_call: TRBV5-6; clone_size: .; j_call: TRBJ1-1; cdr3_aa: CASTLREEYTEAFF; cdr3_nt: TGTGCCAGCACCCTGAGAGAGGAGTACACTGAAGCTTTCTTT
d_call: TRBD1; v_call: TRBV6-5; clone_size: .; j_call: TRBJ1-2; cdr3_aa: CASSFPTGGRGGYTF; cdr3_nt: TGTGCCAGCAGTTTCCCTACAGGGGGCAGGGGTGGCTACACCTTC
d_call: .; v_call: TRBV28; clone_size: .; j_call: TRBJ1-1; cdr3_aa: CASSRGGGANTEAFF; cdr3_nt: TGTGCCAGCAGCCGCGGTGGGGGCGCAAACACTGAAGCTTTCTTT
d_call: .; v_call: TRBV5-1; clone_size: .; j_call: TRBJ2-7; cdr3_aa: CASSSIETGVVPREQYF; cdr3_nt: TGCGCCAGCAGCTCTATAGAGACCGGGGTCGTCCCACGGGAGCAGTACTTC
d_call: TRBD1; v_call: TRBV18; clone_size: .; j_call: TRBJ1-2; cdr3_aa: CASSPTGGAAGYGYTF; cdr3_nt: TGTGCCAGCTCACCTACAGGGGGCGCGGCTGGCTATGGCTACACCTTC
d_call: .; v_call: TRBV27; clone_size: .; j_call: TRBJ2-7; cdr3_aa: CASSLGPDRIRYEQYF; cdr3_nt: TGTGCCAGCAGTTTGGGACCCGACAGGATTCGGTACGAGCAGTACTTC
d_call: TRBD2; v_call: TRBV27; clone_size: .; j_call: TRBJ2-2; cdr3_aa: CASRGLAGYTGELFF; cdr3_nt: TGTGCCAGCAGGGGACTAGCGGGATACACCGGGGAGCTGTTTTTT
d_call: .; v_call: TRBV19; clone_size: .; j_call: TRBJ1-5; cdr3_aa: CASSIVGEAGNQPQHF; cdr3_nt: TGTGCCAGTAGTATAGTAGGGGAGGCAGGCAATCAGCCCCAGCATTTT
d_call: TRBD1; v_call: TRBV6-6; clone_size: .; j_call: TRBJ1-3; cdr3_aa: CASGTGPPGNTIYF; cdr3_nt: TGTGCCAGCGGGACAGGGCCCCCCGGAAACACCATATATTTT
d_call: .; v_call: TRBV6-5; clone_size: .; j_call: TRBJ1-3; cdr3_aa: CASRAPSGNTIYF; cdr3_nt: TGTGCCAGCAGGGCCCCCTCTGGAAACACCATATATTTT
d_call: .; v_call: TRBV7-9; clone_size: .; j_call: TRBJ1-1; cdr3_aa: CASSLVGTYTEAFF; cdr3_nt: TGTGCCAGCAGCTTAGTGGGCACCTACACTGAAGCTTTCTTT
d_call: .; v_call: TRBV7-9; clone_size: once; j_call: TRBJ2-1; cdr3_aa: CASIQTGSSYNEQFF; cdr3_nt: TGTGCCAGCATCCAGACTGGTAGCTCCTACAATGAGCAGTTCTTC
d_call: TRBD1; v_call: TRBV7-6; clone_size: .; j_call: TRBJ2-7; cdr3_aa: CASSWGQGYEQYF; cdr3_nt: TGTGCCAGCAGCTGGGGACAGGGGTACGAGCAGTACTTC
d_call: TRBD1; v_call: TRBV7-9; clone_size: .; j_call: TRBJ2-5; cdr3_aa: CASIRQGAETQYF; cdr3_nt: TGTGCCAGCATCCGACAGGGGGCAGAGACCCAGTACTTC
d_call: TRBD1; v_call: TRBV5-1; clone_size: once; j_call: TRBJ1-2; cdr3_aa: CASSLTGTQGQGYTF; cdr3_nt: TGCGCCAGCAGCCTGACGGGGACGCAGGGACAGGGCTACACCTTC
d_call: .; v_call: TRBV7-2; clone_size: .; j_call: TRBJ1-1; cdr3_aa: CASSFNFRGISMNTEAFF; cdr3_nt: TGTGCCAGCTCTTTTAATTTTCGCGGAATTAGCATGAACACTGAAGCTTTCTTT